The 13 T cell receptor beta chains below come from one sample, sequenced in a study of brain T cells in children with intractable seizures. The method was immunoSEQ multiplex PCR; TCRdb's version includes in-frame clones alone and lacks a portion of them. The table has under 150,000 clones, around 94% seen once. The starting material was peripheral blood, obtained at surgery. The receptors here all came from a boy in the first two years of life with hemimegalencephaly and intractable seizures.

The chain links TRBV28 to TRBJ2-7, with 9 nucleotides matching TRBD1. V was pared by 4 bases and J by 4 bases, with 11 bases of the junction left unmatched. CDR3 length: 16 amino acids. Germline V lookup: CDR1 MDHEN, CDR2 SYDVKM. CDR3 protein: CASSSAGTGRGYEQYF. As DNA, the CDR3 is TGTGCCAGCAGTTCCGCCGGGACAGGGCGGGGGTACGAGCAGTACTTC.

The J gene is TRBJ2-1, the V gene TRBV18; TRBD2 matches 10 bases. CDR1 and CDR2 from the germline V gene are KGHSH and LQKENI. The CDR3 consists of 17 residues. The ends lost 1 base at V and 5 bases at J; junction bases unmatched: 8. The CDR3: CASSPLRKSGRDNEQFF. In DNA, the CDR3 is TGTGCCAGCTCACCACTGAGAAAGAGCGGGAGGGACAATGAGCAGTTCTTC.

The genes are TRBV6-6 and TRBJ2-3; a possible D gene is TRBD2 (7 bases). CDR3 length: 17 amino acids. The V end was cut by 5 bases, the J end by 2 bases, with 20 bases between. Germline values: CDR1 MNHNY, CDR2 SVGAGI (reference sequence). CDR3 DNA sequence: TGTGCCAGCAGTCCCCCCTTAGGGGGAGGGGTCACAGATACGCAGTATTTT. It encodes CASSPPLGGGVTDTQYF.

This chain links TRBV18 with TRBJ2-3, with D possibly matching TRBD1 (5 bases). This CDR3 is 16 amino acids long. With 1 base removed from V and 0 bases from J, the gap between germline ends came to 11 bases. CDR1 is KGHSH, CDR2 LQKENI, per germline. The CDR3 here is CASSPQAGLSTDTQYF. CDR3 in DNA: TGTGCCAGCTCACCACAGGCAGGGCTTAGCACAGATACGCAGTATTTT.

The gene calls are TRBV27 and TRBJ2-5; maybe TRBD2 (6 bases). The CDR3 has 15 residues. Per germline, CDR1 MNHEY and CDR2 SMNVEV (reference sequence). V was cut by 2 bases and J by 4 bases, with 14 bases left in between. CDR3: CASSLSGRLRETQYF. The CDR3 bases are TGTGCCAGCAGTTTAAGTGGGAGGCTCCGAGAGACCCAGTACTTC.

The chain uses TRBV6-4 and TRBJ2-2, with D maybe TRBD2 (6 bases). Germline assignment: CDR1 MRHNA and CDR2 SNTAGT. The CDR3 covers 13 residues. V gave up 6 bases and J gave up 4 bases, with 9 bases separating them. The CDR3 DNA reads TGTGCCAGCAGGCGGGAATTCACCGGGGAGCTGTTTTTT. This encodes CASRREFTGELFF.

The CDR3 protein is CASSEALQGAVQETQYF. The CDR3 DNA sequence: TGTGCCAGCAGTGAAGCACTACAGGGGGCGGTTCAAGAGACCCAGTACTTC. The chain is built from TRBV6-1 and TRBJ2-5, with 9 bases fitting TRBD1. The V gene end was trimmed by 0 bases and the J gene end by 2 bases; junction bases not matched to a gene: 7. The CDR3 has 17 amino acids. From germline, CDR1 is MNHNS and CDR2 SASEGT.

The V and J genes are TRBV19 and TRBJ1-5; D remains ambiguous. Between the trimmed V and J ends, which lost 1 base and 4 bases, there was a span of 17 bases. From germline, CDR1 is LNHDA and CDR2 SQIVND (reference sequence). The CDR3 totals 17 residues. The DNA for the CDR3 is TGTGCCAGTAGTATAGGCCACAACAGAAACCGAAATCAGCCCCAGCATTTT. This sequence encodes CASSIGHNRNRNQPQHF.

DNA of the CDR3: TGTGCCAGCAGTTACTCCAGGGATTCTGAAAAACTGTTTTTT. Translating gives CASSYSRDSEKLFF. The chain has TRBV6-5 and TRBJ1-4, with a tentative D call TRBD1 (5 bases). The CDR3 is made up of 14 amino acids. V was pared by 0 bases and J by 7 bases, with 9 bases between. Germline CDR1 MNHEY, CDR2 SVGAGI.

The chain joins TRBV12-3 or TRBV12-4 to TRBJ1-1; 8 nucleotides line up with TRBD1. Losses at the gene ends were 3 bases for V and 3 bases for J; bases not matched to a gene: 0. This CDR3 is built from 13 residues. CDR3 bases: TGTGCCAGCAGTTTGACAGGGGACACTGAAGCTTTCTTT. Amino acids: CASSLTGDTEAFF.

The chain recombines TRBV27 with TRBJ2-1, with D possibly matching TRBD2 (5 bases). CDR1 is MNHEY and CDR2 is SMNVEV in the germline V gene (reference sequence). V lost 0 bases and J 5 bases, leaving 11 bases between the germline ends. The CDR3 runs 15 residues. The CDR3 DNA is TGTGCCAGCAGTTTATCTCCCGGACTTAACAATGAGCAGTTCTTC. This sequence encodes CASSLSPGLNNEQFF.

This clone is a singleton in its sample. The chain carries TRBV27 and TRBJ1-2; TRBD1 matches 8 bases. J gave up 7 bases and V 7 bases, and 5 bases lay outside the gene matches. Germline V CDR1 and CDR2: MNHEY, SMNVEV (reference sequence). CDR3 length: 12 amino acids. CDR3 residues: CASTTGVSGYTF. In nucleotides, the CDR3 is TGTGCCAGCACGACAGGGGTGTCTGGCTACACCTTC.

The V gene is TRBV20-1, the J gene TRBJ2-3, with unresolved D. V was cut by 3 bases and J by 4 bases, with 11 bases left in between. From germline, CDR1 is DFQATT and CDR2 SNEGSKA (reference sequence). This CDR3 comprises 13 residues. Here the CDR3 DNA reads TGCAGTGCTAGTGCCGCCTACGCAGATACGCAGTATTTT. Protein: CSASAAYADTQYF.